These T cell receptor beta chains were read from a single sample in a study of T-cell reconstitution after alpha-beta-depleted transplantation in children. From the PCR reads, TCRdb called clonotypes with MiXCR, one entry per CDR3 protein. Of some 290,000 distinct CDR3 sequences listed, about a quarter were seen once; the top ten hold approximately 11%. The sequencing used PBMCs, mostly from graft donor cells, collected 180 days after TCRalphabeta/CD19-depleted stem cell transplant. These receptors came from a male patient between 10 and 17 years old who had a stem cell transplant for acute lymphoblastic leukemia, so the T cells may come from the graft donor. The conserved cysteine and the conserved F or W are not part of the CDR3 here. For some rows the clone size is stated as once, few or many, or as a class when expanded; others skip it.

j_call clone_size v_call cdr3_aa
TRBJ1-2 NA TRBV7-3 ASSLTRNYGYT
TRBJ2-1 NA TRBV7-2 ASSQDRGWSNEQF
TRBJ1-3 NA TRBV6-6 ASGRGNTIY
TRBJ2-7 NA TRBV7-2 ASSLASLAGVPYEQY
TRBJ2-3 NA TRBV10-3 AISNGIRGTDTQY
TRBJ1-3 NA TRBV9 ASSGNTIY
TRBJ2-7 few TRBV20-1 SARHSGSVDEQY
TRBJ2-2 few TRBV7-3 ASSPGTVAGELF
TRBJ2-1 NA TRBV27 ASSLFSGYNEQF
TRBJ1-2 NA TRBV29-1 SGQQGRNGYT
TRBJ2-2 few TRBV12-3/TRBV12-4 ASNLGPRELF
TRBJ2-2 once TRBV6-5 ASSYQGHGGELF
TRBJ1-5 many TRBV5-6 ASSLTGRANQPQH
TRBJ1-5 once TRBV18 ASSPVPGFGSNQPQH
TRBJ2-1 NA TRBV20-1 SAAEYNEQF
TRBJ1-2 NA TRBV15 ATSRWGGQGNYYGYT
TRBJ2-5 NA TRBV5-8 ARLNQGETQY
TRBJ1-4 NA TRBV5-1 ASRLGLTNEKLF
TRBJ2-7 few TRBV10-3 AISRLAGEAYEQY
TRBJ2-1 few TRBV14 ASSPRLAGRYNEQF
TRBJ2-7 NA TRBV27 ASSTTPSYEQY
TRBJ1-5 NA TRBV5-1 ASSLGDGHSNQPQH
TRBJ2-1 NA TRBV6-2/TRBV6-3 ASSFNRVAEQF
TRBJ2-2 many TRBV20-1 SARDRNTGELF
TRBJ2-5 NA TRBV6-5 ASSTSGDQETQY
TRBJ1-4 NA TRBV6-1 ASSPQNLAQASNEKLF
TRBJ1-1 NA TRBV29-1 SVEGIQKAF
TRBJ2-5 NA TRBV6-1 ASSPTLAGETQY
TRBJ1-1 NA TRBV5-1 ASSLRRDREQDTEAF
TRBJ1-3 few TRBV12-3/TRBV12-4 ASSPLGPVLVLGNTIY
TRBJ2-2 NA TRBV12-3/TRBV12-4 ASSWTQEGELF
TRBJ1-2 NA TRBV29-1 SVEGGQGDYGYT
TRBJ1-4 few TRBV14 ASSRIVGNEKLF
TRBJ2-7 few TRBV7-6 ASSFGPFYEQY
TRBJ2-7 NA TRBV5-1 ASSLDTGLIDEQY
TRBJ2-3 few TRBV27 ASSYRGSTDTQY
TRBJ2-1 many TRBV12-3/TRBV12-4 ASSLEWGSSYNEQF
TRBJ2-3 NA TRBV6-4 ASSSGSAADTQY
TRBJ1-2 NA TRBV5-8 ASSLRKRLRGSYGYT
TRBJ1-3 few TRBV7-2 ASSLAGQGRAGNTIY
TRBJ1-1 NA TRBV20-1 SVAGGGLNTEAF
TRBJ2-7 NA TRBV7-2 ASSLTGGAGEQY
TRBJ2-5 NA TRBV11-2 ASPGSSRETQY
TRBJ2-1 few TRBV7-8 ASSLGGTPSCSYNEQF
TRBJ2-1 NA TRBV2 ASSGSSGRGYNEQF
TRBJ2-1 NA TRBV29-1 SVVTRGKEGHEQF
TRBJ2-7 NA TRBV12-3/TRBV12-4 ASSFVPGAEVAYEQY
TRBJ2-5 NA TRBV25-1 ASSAHQGARRETQY
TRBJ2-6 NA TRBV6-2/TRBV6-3 ASSYERLSLGANVLT
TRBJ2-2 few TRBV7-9 ASSRPGTTGELF
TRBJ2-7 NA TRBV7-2 ASSLSGGIGSGYEQY
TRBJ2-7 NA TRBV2 ASKVGSDPSYEQY
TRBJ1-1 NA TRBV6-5 ASSLGTGGDYGTEAF
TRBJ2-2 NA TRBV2 ASSTTSGRNTGELF
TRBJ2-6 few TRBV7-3 ASSLPLSGANVLT
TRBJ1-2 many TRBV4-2 ASSLYRGANYGYT